The 7 T cell receptor beta chains reported below all come from one sample, sequenced in a study of regulatory T cells in long-lasting Graves disease. With iRepertoire HTBI primers and Arm-PCR of CDR3 regions, TCR beta libraries were built. A single record per CDR3 protein comes from TCRdb applying MiXCR to the multiplex PCR reads. The sample carries about half a million distinct CDR3 sequences, about 20% recorded once. This sample's time point: persistent/refractory GD, antithyroid drugs over 5 years with positive TRAb. After RNA was extracted from PBMCs, the TCR library was made from it. This material consisted of peripheral blood mononuclear cells (PBMCs), taken when the disease was refractory, from a patient treated with antithyroid drugs. The receptor set was obtained from a female donor with Graves disease.

This clonotype has more than one count but fewer than ten. V usage is TRBV7-3 and J usage is TRBJ1-1; possible D gene TRBD1, 5 bases. This CDR3 is built from 15 residues. The V gene lost 5 bases and the J gene lost 1 base, with 14 bases spanning the gap. CDR1 is SGHTA, CDR2 FQGTGA, per germline. The DNA for the CDR3 is TGTGCCAGCAGCCAAGTTGGGGGGGGGAACACTGAAGCTTTCTTT. This encodes CASSQVGGGNTEAFF.

The J gene is TRBJ2-3, the V gene TRBV5-1; D possibly corresponds to TRBD1 (6 bases). The CDR3 is 15 residues long. The germline gives CDR1 SGHRS, CDR2 YFSETQ. V was cut by 1 base and J by 0 bases, with 9 bases left in between. The CDR3 DNA reads as TGCGCCAGCAGCTTGCAGGGGCTAAGCACAGATACGCAGTATTTT. As protein: CASSLQGLSTDTQYF. Drawing the rest from reference TRBV5-1 and TRBJ2-3, the complete variable domain is KAGVTQTPRYLIKTRGQQVTLSCSPISGHRSVSWYQQTPGQGLQFLFEYFSETQRNKGNFPGRFSGRQFSNSRSEMNVSTLELGDSALYLCASSLQGLSTDTQYFGPGTRLTVL.

In this sample, this clonotype turned up many times. The V gene is TRBV28, the J gene TRBJ1-5; maybe TRBD1 (6 bases). V lost 2 bases to trimming and J lost 3 bases, with 20 bases between them. The CDR3 is 18 residues long. The germline V gene has CDR1 MDHEN and CDR2 SYDVKM. The CDR3 loop reads CASSLAFPGTGANQPQHF. For the CDR3, the DNA is TGTGCCAGCAGTTTAGCCTTCCCCGGGACGGGGGCCAATCAGCCCCAGCATTTT.

V usage is TRBV4-2 and J usage is TRBJ2-7, with D possibly matching TRBD2 (5 bases). Germline CDR1 LGHNA, CDR2 YNFKEQ. Trimming shortened V by 4 bases and J by 5 bases, and 15 bases separated the two germline ends. This CDR3 spans 14 amino acids. CDR3 in DNA: TGTGCCAGCAGCCTCGGGGTAAGAGCGGACGAGCAGTACTTC. Its protein product is CASSLGVRADEQYF.

This clonotype was counted many times. The chain recombines TRBV28 with TRBJ1-3; 7 nucleotides line up with TRBD1. Germline lookup yields CDR1 MDHEN and CDR2 SYDVKM. This CDR3 has 14 amino acids. The junction had 9 bases not matched to a gene; V was cut back by 10 bases and J by 3 bases. The CDR3 bases are TGTGCCAAGTCGGACAGGAGGAATGGAAACACCATATATTTT. Protein sequence: CAKSDRRNGNTIYF.

The chain joins TRBV20-1 to TRBJ2-7; perhaps TRBD1 as D (5 bases). The CDR3 has 15 residues. The V and J ends lost 4 bases and 7 bases respectively, with 23 bases between them. The V gene's germline CDR1 is DFQATT and CDR2 SNEGSKA (reference sequence). Written as DNA, the CDR3 is TGCAGTGCTACCCCCACGGGTAGGGGTCCGAGGGAGCAGTACTTC. This codes for CSATPTGRGPREQYF.

This clonotype has more than one count but fewer than ten. The chain uses TRBV6-1 and TRBJ2-7; weak D call: TRBD1 (5 bases). CDR1 and CDR2 from the germline V gene are MNHNS and SASEGT. Trimming shortened V by 8 bases and J by 7 bases, and 21 bases separated the two germline ends. The CDR3 spans 14 residues. The CDR3 protein is CASEDTLGPREQYF. The CDR3 DNA follows: TGTGCCAGCGAGGACACCCTGGGTCCGAGAGAGCAGTACTTC.